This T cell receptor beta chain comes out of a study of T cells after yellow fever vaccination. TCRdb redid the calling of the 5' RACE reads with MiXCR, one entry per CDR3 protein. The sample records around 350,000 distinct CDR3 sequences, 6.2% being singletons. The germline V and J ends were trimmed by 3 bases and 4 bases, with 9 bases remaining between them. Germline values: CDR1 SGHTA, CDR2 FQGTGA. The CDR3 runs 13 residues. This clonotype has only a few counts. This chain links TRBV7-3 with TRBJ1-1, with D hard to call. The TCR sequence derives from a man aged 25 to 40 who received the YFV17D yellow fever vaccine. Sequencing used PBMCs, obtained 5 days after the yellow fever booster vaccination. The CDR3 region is CASSLGGSTEAFF. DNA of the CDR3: TGTGCCAGCAGCTTGGGAGGGAGCACTGAAGCTTTCTTT.